A selection of T cell receptor beta chains follows, all from one sample in a study of CXCR3-negative and CXCR3-positive naive CD8 T cells. TCRdb reprocessed the 5' RACE reads and reports one entry per CDR3 protein, with no DNA. The sample data list 100,000 to 150,000 distinct CDR3 sequences. Sequences were obtained from naive CXCR3- CD8+ T cells from blood. Receptors originate from a human donor in good health. Some clones in this sample may be carry-over from other donors' samples. Both conserved end residues are part of each CDR3.

>TRBJ2-2|TRBV29-1
CSVLGGTGELFF
>TRBJ2-7|TRBV20-1
CSARDQNSGDSYEQYF
>TRBJ2-7|TRBV5-1
CASSLAPGDEQYF
>TRBJ1-1|TRBV7-3
CASRGSGNTEAFF
>TRBJ2-1|TRBV12-3/TRBV12-4
CASIYGSYNEQFF
>TRBJ2-7|TRBV12-3/TRBV12-4
CASSISGTGAYEQYF
>TRBJ2-6|TRBV4-3
CASSHRGGTGANVLTF
>TRBJ2-1|TRBV6-5
CASSPLTGISYNEQFF
>TRBJ1-5|TRBV5-1
CASSWGPNQPQHF
>TRBJ2-3|TRBV7-8
CASSLRFGPDTQYF
>TRBJ2-1|TRBV7-9
CASSPPADNEQFF
>TRBJ1-2|TRBV7-9
CASSLARASQGLAGYTF
>TRBJ2-3|TRBV12-3/TRBV12-4
CASSPTGSPDTQYF
>TRBJ2-1|TRBV14
CASSQLGLAGVYNEQFF
>TRBJ1-2|TRBV4-1
CASSQDPGLTNYGYTF
>TRBJ2-7|TRBV29-1
CSVVLRTYEQYF
>TRBJ1-2|TRBV7-2
CASSLSGNSNYGYTF
>TRBJ2-1|TRBV29-1
CSAQAPGEQFF
>TRBJ2-1|TRBV28
CATRDRGLSSYNEQFF
>TRBJ2-7|TRBV9
CASSVSGKPYEQYF
>TRBJ2-7|TRBV5-5
CASGERGVVEQYF
>TRBJ2-1|TRBV15
CATSGKGLAVYNEQFF
>TRBJ2-7|TRBV28
CASSPLNGRAYEQYF
>TRBJ2-1|TRBV3-1
CASSQGGVAGEQFF
>TRBJ2-7|TRBV28
CASSLYPGTREEQYF
>TRBJ2-7|TRBV4-3
CASSVGGGAYEQYF
>TRBJ2-2|TRBV7-6
CASSLEGGPLGPGELFF
>TRBJ2-5|TRBV29-1
CSVDPRVETQYF
>TRBJ2-1|TRBV11-2
CASSLAAGSSYNEQFF
>TRBJ2-5|TRBV7-9
CASSLTPEQETQYF
>TRBJ2-3|TRBV28
CASRPDRGGADTQYF
>TRBJ1-2|TRBV29-1
CSGQNLYGYTF
>TRBJ2-1|TRBV7-9
CASSLGLAGVYEQFF
>TRBJ2-7|TRBV6-1
CASSEWSGSVYEQYF
>TRBJ1-5|TRBV2
CASSPTDNSNQPQHF
>TRBJ2-7|TRBV28
CASSLLVGQGLVEQYF
>TRBJ2-1|TRBV29-1
CSAPEGRGPRNNEQFF
>TRBJ2-7|TRBV18
CASSPVVPAGHSYEQYF
>TRBJ2-1|TRBV19
CASSIGPAGRYNEQFF
>TRBJ1-6|TRBV28
CASSLGFSSYNSPLHF
>TRBJ2-1|TRBV7-8
CASSLSSGSYNEQFF
>TRBJ2-1|TRBV4-1
CASSQDPNEQFF
>TRBJ1-2|TRBV7-9
CASSLVQAGYTF
>TRBJ2-3|TRBV21-1
CASIFRVPGTQYF
>TRBJ2-7|TRBV7-8
CASSLERGPGSYEQYF
>TRBJ2-7|TRBV6-5
CASSPTSTGTDEQYF
>TRBJ2-1|TRBV28
CASSLTGAHNEQFF
>TRBJ2-1|TRBV12-3/TRBV12-4
CASSTSGRTYNEQFF
>TRBJ2-1|TRBV3-1
CASSSTSYNEQFF
>TRBJ2-3|TRBV6-5
CASSYDRVTDTQYF
>TRBJ2-5|TRBV25-1
CASSEFGSGTPQETQYF
>TRBJ2-5|TRBV19
CASSIVGGAWETQYF
>TRBJ1-4|TRBV28
CASSFNPEAPNEKLFF
>TRBJ2-7|TRBV7-9
CASSLFVHEQYF
>TRBJ2-1|TRBV7-9
CASSFKEGEQFF
>TRBJ2-1|TRBV9
CASSVGGQPSGEQFF
>TRBJ2-7|TRBV9
CASSVGSAGDEQYF
>TRBJ2-1|TRBV11-3
CASSVPYGGGNEQFF